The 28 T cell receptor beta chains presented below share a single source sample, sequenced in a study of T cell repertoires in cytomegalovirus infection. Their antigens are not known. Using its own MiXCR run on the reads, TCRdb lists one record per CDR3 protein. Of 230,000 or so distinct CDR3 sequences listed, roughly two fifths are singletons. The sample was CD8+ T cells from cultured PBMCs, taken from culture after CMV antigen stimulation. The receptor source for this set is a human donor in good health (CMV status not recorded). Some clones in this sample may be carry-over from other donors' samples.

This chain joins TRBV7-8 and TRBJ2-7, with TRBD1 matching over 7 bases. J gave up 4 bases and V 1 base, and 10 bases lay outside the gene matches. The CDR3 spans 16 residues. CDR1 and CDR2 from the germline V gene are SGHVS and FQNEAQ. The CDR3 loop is CASSLGRTGGPYEQYF. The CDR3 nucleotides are TGTGCCAGCAGCTTAGGGCGGACAGGTGGCCCGTACGAGCAGTACTTC.

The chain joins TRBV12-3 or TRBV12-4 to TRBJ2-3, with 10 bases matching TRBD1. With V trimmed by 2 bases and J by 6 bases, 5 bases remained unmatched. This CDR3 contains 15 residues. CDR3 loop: CASSLLGQGTDTQYF. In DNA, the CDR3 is TGTGCCAGCAGTTTATTGGGACAGGGGACTGATACGCAGTATTTT.

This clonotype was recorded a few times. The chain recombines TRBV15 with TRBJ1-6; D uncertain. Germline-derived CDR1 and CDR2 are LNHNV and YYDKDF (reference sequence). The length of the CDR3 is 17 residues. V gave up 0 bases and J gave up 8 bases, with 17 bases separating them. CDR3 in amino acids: CATSREPLGLEYSPLHF. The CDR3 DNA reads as TGTGCCACCAGCAGAGAGCCGCTCGGTCTGGAATATTCACCCCTCCACTTT.

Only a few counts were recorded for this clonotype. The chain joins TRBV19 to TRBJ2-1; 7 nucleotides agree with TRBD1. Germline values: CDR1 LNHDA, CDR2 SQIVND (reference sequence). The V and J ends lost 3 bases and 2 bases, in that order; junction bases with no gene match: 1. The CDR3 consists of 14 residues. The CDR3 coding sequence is TGTGCCAGTAGTATCGGGACAGCCTACAATGAGCAGTTCTTC. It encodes CASSIGTAYNEQFF. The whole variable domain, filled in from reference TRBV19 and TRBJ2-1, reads DGGITQSPKYLFRKEGQNVTLSCEQNLNHDAMYWYRQDPGQGLRLIYYSQIVNDFQKGDIAEGYSVSREKKESFPLTVTSAQKNPTAFYLCASSIGTAYNEQFFGPGTRLTVL.

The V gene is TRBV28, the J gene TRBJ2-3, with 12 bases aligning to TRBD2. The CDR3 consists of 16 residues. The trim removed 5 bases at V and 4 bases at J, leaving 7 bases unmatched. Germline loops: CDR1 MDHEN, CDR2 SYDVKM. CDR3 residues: CASSGPTSGSSDTQYF. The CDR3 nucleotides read TGTGCCAGCAGTGGACCGACTAGCGGGAGTTCAGATACGCAGTATTTT.

In DNA form, the CDR3 reads TGTGCCAGTAGTACCCGGACGGCCTCTGGGGCCAACGTCCTGACTTTC. Encoded protein: CASSTRTASGANVLTF. The chain has TRBV19 and TRBJ2-6; D gene unclear. V was cut by 4 bases and J by 0 bases, with 10 bases left in between. Germline V gene sequence: CDR1 LNHDA, CDR2 SQIVND (reference sequence). This CDR3 contains 16 residues.

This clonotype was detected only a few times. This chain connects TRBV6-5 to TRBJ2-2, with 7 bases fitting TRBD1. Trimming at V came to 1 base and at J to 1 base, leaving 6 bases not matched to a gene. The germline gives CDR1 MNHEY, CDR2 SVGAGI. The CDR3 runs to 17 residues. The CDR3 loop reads CASSYYTQGLNTGELFF. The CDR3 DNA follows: TGTGCCAGCAGTTACTACACACAGGGGTTGAACACCGGGGAGCTGTTTTTT.

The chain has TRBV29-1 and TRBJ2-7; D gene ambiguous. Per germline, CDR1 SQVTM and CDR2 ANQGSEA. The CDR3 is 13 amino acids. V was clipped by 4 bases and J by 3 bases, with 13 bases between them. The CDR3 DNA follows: TGCAGCGTTGCGGACCGGAAACGCTACGAGCAGTACTTC. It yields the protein CSVADRKRYEQYF.

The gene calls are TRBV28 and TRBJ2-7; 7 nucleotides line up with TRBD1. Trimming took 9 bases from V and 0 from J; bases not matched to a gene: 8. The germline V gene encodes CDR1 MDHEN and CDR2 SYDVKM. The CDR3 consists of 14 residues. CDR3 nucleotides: TGTGCCAGTAAAGGACAGGAAAGCTCCTACGAGCAGTACTTC. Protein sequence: CASKGQESSYEQYF.

In DNA form, the CDR3 reads TGTGCCAGCAGTTTATCGAATGGCGGGGGGGCAGAAAACATTCAGTACTTC. Amino acid sequence: CASSLSNGGGAENIQYF. V usage is TRBV27 and J usage is TRBJ2-4; 9 nucleotides align to TRBD2. The CDR3 length is 17 residues. Trimming at V came to 0 bases and at J to 5 bases, leaving 8 bases not matched to a gene. The germline gives CDR1 MNHEY, CDR2 SMNVEV (reference sequence).

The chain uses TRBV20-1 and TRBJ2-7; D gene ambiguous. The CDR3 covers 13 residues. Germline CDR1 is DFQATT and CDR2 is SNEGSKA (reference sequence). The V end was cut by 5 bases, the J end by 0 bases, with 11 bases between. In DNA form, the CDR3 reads TGCAGTGCTCTCACGGAAAGCTCCTACGAGCAGTACTTC. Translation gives CSALTESSYEQYF.

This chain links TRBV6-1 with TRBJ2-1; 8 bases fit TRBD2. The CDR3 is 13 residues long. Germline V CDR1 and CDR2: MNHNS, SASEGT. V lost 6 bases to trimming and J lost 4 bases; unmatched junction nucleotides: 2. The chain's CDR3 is CASRASGYNEQFF. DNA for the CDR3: TGTGCCAGCAGGGCTAGCGGGTACAATGAGCAGTTCTTC.

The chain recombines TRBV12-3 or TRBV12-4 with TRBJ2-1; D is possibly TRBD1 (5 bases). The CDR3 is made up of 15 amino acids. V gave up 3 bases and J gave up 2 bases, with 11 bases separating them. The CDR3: CASSFSGLTYNEQFF. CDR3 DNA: TGTGCCAGCAGTTTCTCAGGGTTAACCTACAATGAGCAGTTCTTC.

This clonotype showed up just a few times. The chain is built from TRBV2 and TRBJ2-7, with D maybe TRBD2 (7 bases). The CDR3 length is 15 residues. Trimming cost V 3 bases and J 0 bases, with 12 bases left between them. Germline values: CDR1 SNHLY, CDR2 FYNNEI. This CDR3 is CASSDSGGDSYEQYF. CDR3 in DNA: TGTGCCAGCAGTGACTCGGGGGGCGACTCCTACGAGCAGTACTTC.

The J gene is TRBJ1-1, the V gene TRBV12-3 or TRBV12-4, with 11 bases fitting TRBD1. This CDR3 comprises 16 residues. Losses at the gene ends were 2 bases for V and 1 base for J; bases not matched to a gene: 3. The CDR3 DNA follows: TGTGCCAGCAGTTTATCTGGACAGGGGGCGAACACTGAAGCTTTCTTT. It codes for CASSLSGQGANTEAFF.

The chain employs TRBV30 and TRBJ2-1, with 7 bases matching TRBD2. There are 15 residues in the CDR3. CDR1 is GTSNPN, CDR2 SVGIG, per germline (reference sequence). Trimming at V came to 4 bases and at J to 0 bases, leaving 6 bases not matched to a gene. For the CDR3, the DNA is TGTGCCTGGACTAGCGGAGAGAGCTCCTACAATGAGCAGTTCTTC. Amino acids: CAWTSGESSYNEQFF.

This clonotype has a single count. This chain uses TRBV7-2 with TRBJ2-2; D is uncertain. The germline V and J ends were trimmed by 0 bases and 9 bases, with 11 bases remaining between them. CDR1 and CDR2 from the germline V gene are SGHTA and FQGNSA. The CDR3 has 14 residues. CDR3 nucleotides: TGTGCCAGCAGCTTAGCGTGGGGTGGCAGGGAGCTGTTTTTT. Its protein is CASSLAWGGRELFF.

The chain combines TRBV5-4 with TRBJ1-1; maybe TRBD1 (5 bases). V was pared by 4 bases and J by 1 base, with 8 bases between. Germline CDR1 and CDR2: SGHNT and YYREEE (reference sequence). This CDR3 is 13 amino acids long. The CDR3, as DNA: TGTGCCAGCAGCCGGACATCGAACACTGAAGCTTTCTTT. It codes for CASSRTSNTEAFF. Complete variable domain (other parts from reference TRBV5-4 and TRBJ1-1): ETGVTQSPTHLIKTRGQQVTLRCSSQSGHNTVSWYQQALGQGPQFIFQYYREEENGRGNFPPRFSGLQFPNYSSELNVNALELDDSALYLCASSRTSNTEAFFGQGTRLTVV.

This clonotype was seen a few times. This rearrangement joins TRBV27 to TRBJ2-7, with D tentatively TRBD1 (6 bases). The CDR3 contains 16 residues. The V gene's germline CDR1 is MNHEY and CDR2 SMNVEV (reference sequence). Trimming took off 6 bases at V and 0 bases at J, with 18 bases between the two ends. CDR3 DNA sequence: TGTGCCAGCAGCGAATTTACAGGGCTCACCTCCTACGAGCAGTACTTC. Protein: CASSEFTGLTSYEQYF.

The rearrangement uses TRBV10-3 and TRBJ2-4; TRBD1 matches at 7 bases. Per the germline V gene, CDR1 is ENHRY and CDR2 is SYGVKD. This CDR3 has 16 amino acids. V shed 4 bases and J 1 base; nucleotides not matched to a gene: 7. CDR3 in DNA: TGTGCCATCAGTGGGGGACAGTCCGGGGCCAAAAACATTCAGTACTTC. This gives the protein CAISGGQSGAKNIQYF.

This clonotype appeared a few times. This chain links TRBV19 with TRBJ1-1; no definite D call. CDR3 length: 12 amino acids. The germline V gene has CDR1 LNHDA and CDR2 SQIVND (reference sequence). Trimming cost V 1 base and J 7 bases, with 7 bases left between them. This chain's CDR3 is CASSIATNEAFF. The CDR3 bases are TGTGCCAGTAGTATAGCGACAAATGAAGCTTTCTTT.

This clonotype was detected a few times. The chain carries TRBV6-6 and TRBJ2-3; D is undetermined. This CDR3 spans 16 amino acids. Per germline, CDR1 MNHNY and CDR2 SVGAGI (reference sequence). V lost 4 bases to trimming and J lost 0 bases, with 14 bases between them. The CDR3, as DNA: TGTGCCAGCAGTTCCCCCTATGGAGCGAGCACAGATACGCAGTATTTT. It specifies CASSSPYGASTDTQYF.

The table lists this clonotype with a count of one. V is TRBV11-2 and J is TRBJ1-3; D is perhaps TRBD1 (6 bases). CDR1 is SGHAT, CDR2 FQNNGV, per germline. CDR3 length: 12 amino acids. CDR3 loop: CATGRGGNTIYF. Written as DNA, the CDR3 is TGTGCAACAGGGAGAGGTGGAAACACCATATATTTT.

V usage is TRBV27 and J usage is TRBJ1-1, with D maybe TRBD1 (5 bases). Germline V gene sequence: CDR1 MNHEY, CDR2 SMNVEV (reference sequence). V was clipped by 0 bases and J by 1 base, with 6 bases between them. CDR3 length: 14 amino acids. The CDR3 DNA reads TGTGCCAGCAGTTTATCCACAGGGAACACTGAAGCTTTCTTT. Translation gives CASSLSTGNTEAFF.

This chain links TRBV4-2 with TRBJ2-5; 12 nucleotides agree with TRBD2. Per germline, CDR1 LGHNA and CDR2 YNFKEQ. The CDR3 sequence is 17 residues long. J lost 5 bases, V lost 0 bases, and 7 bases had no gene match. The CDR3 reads CASSQDVLLAGGETQYF. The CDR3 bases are TGTGCCAGCAGCCAAGATGTGTTGCTAGCGGGGGGGGAGACCCAGTACTTC.

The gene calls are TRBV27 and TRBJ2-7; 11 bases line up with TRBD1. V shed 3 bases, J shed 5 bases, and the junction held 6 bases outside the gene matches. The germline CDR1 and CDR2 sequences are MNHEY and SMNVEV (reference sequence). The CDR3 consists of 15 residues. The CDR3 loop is CASSFLGQGAHEQYF. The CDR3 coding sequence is TGTGCCAGCAGTTTCCTCGGACAGGGGGCCCACGAGCAGTACTTC.

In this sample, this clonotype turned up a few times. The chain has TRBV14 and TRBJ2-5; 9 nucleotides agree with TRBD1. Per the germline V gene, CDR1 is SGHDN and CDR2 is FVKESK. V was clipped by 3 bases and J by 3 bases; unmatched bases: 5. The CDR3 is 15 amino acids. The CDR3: CASSHPGTGKETQYF. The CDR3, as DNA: TGTGCCAGCAGCCACCCCGGGACAGGGAAAGAGACCCAGTACTTC. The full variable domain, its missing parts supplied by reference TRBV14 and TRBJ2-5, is EAGVTQFPSHSVIEKGQTVTLRCDPISGHDNLYWYRRVMGKEIKFLLHFVKESKQDESGMPNNRFLAERTGGTYSTLKVQPAELEDSGVYFCASSHPGTGKETQYFGPGTRLLVL.

CDR3 bases: TGTGCCAGCAGCTCTCAGGATCCTATCTACGAGCAGTACTTC. Translation: CASSSQDPIYEQYF. V and J are TRBV11-2 and TRBJ2-7; D is uncertain. The CDR3 totals 14 residues. Trimming cost V 4 bases and J 3 bases, with 13 bases left between them. Germline V lookup: CDR1 SGHAT, CDR2 FQNNGV.